This TCR beta chain appears in the sequencing data of a study of T-cell reconstitution after alpha-beta-depleted transplantation in children. Study-level findings and limits: Alpha-beta T cells present about two months after transplant were reported to originate from several hundred expanded graft clones. By one year post-transplant, T-cell counts and diversity largely arose from T cells that were newly produced.

Researchers prepared the TCRbeta library using unique molecular identifiers, the study reports. TCRdb fed the PCR reads into MiXCR, producing one record per CDR3 protein. The sample yields about 440,000 distinct CDR3 sequences, 43% seen once. A word on this clonotype: What it recognizes is unknown.

Deletions cut 5 bases from V and 3 bases from J, with 10 bases between. The CDR3 contains 12 residues. Germline V CDR1 and CDR2: DFQATT, SNEGSKA (reference sequence). Sequences were derived from PBMCs, sampled before TCRalphabeta/CD19-depleted stem cell transplant. This TCR came from a girl aged 2 to 10 with aplastic anemia, due to receive a stem cell transplant. J is TRBJ2-5 and V is TRBV20-1, with D maybe TRBD2 (5 bases). CDR3 loop: CSADGLEETQYF. CDR3 nucleotide sequence: TGCAGTGCTGACGGACTGGAAGAGACCCAGTACTTC.